These 9 T cell receptor beta chains were sequenced from one sample in a study of Ad26.COV2.S vaccination and SARS-CoV-2 variants. Clones were read by immunoSEQ multiplex PCR, and TCRdb kept only the in-frame ones, dropping some. Seen here are hundreds of thousands of clones, around 92% observed once, and the top ten hold approximately 1.5%. As to treatment: roughly 19 received Ad26.COV2.S at low or high dose, single or two shots; five or six received placebo; per-sample allocation not given. At day 63 after the first vaccine or placebo injection, samples were drawn. The input for sequencing was peripheral blood, taken in a trial of Ad26.COV2.S vaccine versus placebo. These receptor sequences come from a person between 18 and 60 years old who received the Ad26.COV2.S COVID-19 vaccine or a placebo.

V and J are TRBV6-5 and TRBJ1-5, with D tentatively TRBD1 (5 bases). This CDR3 contains 14 residues. Germline V CDR1 and CDR2: MNHEY, SVGAGI. V lost 7 bases, J lost 5 bases, and 15 bases lay in between. DNA of the CDR3: TGTGCCAGCACACAGGCGTTTGAGTATCAGCCCCAGCATTTT. Translated: CASTQAFEYQPQHF.

The chain employs TRBV27 and TRBJ2-5, with D possibly being TRBD1 or TRBD2 (5 bases each). Trimming removed 4 bases at V and 1 base at J, with 10 bases between. In germline, CDR1 is MNHEY, CDR2 SMNVEV (reference sequence). The CDR3 is made up of 14 amino acids. The CDR3 loop reads CASSSLGVQETQYF. CDR3 DNA: TGTGCCAGCAGTTCTTTGGGGGTCCAAGAGACCCAGTACTTC.

The chain recombines TRBV7-8 with TRBJ1-2; TRBD1 is a possible D gene (5 bases). The V gene lost 5 bases and the J gene lost 4 bases, with 11 bases spanning the gap. The germline V gene encodes CDR1 SGHVS and CDR2 FQNEAQ. This CDR3 region has 13 residues. The CDR3 coding sequence is TGTGCCAGCAGCCCGAGGGACGGCTATGGCTACACCTTC. It encodes CASSPRDGYGYTF.

The CDR3 reads CASSVEPGGTYNEQFF. The CDR3 DNA follows: TGTGCCAGCAGCGTAGAACCAGGGGGGACCTACAATGAGCAGTTCTTC. The chain uses TRBV9 and TRBJ2-1; TRBD1 might be the D (7 bases). There are 16 residues in the CDR3. CDR1 is SGDLS, CDR2 YYNGEE, per germline. V lost 0 bases to trimming and J lost 2 bases, with 12 bases between them.

The chain joins TRBV7-6 to TRBJ2-5; TRBD1 aligns across 12 bases. This CDR3 has 16 residues. Per germline, CDR1 SGHVS and CDR2 FNYEAQ. With 1 base clipped from V and 1 base from J, the junction kept 1 base outside the gene matches. CDR3 coding DNA: TGTGCCAGCAGCTTAGTGGGACAGGGGGCCCAAGAGACCCAGTACTTC. It yields the protein CASSLVGQGAQETQYF.

The rearrangement joins TRBV7-2 to TRBJ2-7; possible D gene TRBD2, 5 bases. V was cut by 2 bases and J by 2 bases, with 10 bases left in between. Germline CDR1 SGHTA, CDR2 FQGNSA. The CDR3 is 14 residues long. CDR3 DNA sequence: TGTGCCAGCAGCTTATTCGGGGTCACCTACGAGCAGTACTTC. Translated, it gives CASSLFGVTYEQYF.

The rearrangement links TRBV7-3 to TRBJ2-3; D may correspond to TRBD1 or TRBD2 (5 bases each). The V gene lost 5 bases and the J gene lost 0 bases, with 15 bases spanning the gap. The germline gives CDR1 SGHTA, CDR2 FQGTGA. The CDR3 consists of 16 residues. The CDR3 bases are TGTGCCAGCAGCCTAGGGGCTAGCTTTAGCACAGATACGCAGTATTTT. Its protein product is CASSLGASFSTDTQYF.

The rearrangement joins TRBV2 to TRBJ2-4; D may be TRBD1 (5 bases). This CDR3 is 14 amino acids long. V was cut by 4 bases and J by 5 bases, with 12 bases left in between. Germline CDR1 and CDR2: SNHLY and FYNNEI. The CDR3: CASSVGRAQNIQYF. CDR3 nucleotide sequence: TGTGCCAGCAGTGTGGGCAGGGCCCAAAACATTCAGTACTTC.

V and J are TRBV10-2 and TRBJ2-2; D uncertain. Trimming left V 5 bases short and J 7 bases short, with 14 bases between. The germline V gene has CDR1 WSHSY and CDR2 SAAADI. There are 14 residues in the CDR3. This chain's CDR3 is CASSPASMNGELFF. CDR3 in DNA: TGCGCCAGCAGTCCAGCGTCAATGAACGGGGAGCTGTTTTTT.